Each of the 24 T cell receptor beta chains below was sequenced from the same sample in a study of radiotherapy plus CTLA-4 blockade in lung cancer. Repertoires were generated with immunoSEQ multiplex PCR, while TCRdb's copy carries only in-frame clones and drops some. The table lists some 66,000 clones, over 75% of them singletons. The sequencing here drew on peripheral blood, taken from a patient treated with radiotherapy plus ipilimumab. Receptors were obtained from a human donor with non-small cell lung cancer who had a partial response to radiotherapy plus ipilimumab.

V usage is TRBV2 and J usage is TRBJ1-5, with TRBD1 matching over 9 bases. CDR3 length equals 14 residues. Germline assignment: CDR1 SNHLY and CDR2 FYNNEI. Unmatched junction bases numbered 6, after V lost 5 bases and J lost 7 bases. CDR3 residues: CASSLTGGRQPQHF. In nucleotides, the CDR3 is TGTGCCAGCAGTTTGACAGGGGGTAGGCAGCCCCAGCATTTT.

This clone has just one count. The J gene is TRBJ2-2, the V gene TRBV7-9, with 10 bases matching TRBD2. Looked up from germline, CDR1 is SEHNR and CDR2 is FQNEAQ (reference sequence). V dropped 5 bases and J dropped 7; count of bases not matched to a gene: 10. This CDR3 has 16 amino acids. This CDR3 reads CASSPPTSGLVGELFF. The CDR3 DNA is TGTGCCAGCAGCCCCCCGACTAGCGGGCTTGTCGGGGAGCTGTTTTTT.

CDR3 region: CASSPPTATYEQYF. The CDR3 DNA follows: TGTGCCAGCAGTCCCCCGACAGCCACCTACGAGCAGTACTTC. J is TRBJ2-7 and V is TRBV28; D may be TRBD1 (5 bases). From germline, CDR1 is MDHEN and CDR2 SYDVKM. The CDR3 totals 14 residues. V lost 5 bases and J 2 bases, leaving 13 bases between the germline ends. The full variable domain, its missing parts supplied by reference TRBV28 and TRBJ2-7, is DVKVTQSSRYLVKRTGEKVFLECVQDMDHENMFWYRQDPGLGLRLIYFSYDVKMKEKGDIPEGYSVSREKKERFSLILESASTNQTSMYLCASSPPTATYEQYFGPGTRLTVT.

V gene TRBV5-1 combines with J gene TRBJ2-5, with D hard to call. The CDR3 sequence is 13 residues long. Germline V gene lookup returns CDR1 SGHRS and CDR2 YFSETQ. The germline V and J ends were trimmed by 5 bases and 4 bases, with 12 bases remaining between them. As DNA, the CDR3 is TGCGCCAGCAGTACGAAGAACGGAGAGACCCAGTACTTC. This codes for CASSTKNGETQYF.

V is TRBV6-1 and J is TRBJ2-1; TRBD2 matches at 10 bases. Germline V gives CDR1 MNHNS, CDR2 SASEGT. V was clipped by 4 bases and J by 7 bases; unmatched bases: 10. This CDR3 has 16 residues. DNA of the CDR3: TGTGCCAGCAGTGTTTGGGCTAGCGGGAGTGTTAATGAGCAGTTCTTC. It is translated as CASSVWASGSVNEQFF.

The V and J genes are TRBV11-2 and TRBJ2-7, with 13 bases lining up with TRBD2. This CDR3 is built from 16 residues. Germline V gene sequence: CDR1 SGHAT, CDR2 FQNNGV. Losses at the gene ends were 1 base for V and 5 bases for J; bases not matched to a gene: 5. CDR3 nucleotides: TGTGCCAGCAGCTTAGGGACTAGCGGGAGAGGCGACGAGCAGTACTTC. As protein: CASSLGTSGRGDEQYF.

Here the CDR3 DNA reads TGTGCCAGCAGTGAACAGGGGGGTCTCCTCGAGCAGTACTTC. Translated: CASSEQGGLLEQYF. This rearrangement joins TRBV6-1 to TRBJ2-7; tentatively, D is TRBD1 (7 bases). Germline CDR1 is MNHNS and CDR2 is SASEGT. V lost 2 bases and J 6 bases, leaving 14 bases between the germline ends. This CDR3 region has 14 residues.

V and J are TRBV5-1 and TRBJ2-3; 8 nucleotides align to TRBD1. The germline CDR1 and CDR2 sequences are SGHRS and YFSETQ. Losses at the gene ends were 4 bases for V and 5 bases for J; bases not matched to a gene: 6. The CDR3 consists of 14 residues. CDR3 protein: CASSPGQAEDTQYF. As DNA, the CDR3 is TGCGCCAGCAGCCCGGGACAGGCGGAAGATACGCAGTATTTT.

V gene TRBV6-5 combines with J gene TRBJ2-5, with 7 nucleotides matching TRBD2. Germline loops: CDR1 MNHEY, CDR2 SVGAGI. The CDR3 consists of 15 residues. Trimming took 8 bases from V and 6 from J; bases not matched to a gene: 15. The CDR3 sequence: CASGRSAGDGKTQYF. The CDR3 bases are TGTGCCAGCGGGCGTTCGGCGGGAGACGGGAAGACCCAGTACTTC.

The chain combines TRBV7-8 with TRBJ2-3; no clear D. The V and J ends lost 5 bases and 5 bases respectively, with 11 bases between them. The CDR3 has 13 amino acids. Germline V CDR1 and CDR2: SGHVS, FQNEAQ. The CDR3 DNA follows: TGTGCCAGCAGCCCCATGGCCCTAGATACGCAGTATTTT. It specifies CASSPMALDTQYF.

The CDR3 region is CASSSERAMGTEAFF. In DNA, the CDR3 is TGTGCCAGCAGCTCCGAGAGGGCGATGGGCACTGAAGCTTTCTTT. The rearrangement uses TRBV7-8 and TRBJ1-1; D unclear. The CDR3 runs to 15 residues. The germline V gene has CDR1 SGHVS and CDR2 FQNEAQ. Trimming took 4 bases from V and 4 from J, leaving 16 bases between them.

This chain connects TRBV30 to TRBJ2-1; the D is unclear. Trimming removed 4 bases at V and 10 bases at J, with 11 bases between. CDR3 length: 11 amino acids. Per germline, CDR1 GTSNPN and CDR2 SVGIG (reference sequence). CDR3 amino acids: CAWIQAREQFF. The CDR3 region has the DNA TGTGCCTGGATTCAGGCAAGGGAGCAGTTCTTC.

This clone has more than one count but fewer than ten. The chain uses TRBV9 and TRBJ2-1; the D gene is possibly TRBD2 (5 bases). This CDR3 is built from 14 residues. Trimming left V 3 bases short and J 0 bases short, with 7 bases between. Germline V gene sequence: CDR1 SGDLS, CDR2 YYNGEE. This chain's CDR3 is CASSGTFSYNEQFF. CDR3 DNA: TGTGCCAGCAGCGGGACTTTCTCCTACAATGAGCAGTTCTTC.

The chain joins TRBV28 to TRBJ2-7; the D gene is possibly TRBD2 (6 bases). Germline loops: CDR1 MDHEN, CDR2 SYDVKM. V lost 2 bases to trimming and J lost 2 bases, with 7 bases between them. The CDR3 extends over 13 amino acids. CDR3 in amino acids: CASSLRGTYEQYF. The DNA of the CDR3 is TGTGCCAGCAGTTTACGGGGGACCTACGAGCAGTACTTC.

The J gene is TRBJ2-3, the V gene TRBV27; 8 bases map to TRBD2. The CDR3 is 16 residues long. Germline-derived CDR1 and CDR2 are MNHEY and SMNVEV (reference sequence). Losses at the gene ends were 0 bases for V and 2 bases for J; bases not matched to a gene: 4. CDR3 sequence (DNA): TGTGCCAGCAGTTTATCAGCGGGAGCCTCCACAGATACGCAGTATTTT. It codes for CASSLSAGASTDTQYF.

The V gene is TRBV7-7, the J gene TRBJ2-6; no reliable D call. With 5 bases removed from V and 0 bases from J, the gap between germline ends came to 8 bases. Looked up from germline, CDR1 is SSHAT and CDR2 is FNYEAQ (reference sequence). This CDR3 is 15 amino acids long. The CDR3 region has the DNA TGTGCCAGCAGCCCTCAGTCCTCTGGGGCCAACGTCCTGACTTTC. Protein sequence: CASSPQSSGANVLTF.

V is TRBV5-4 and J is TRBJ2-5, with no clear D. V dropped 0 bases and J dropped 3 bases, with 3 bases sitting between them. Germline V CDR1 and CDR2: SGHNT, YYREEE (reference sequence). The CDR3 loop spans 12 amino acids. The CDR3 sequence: CASSLAEETQYF. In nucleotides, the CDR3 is TGTGCCAGCAGCTTGGCCGAAGAGACCCAGTACTTC.

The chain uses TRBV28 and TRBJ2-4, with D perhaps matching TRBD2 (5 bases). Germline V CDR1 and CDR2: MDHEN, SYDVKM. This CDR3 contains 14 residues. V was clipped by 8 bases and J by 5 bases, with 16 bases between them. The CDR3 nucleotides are TGTGCCAGCCTGGGTGCGGGTGGAGAAAACATTCAGTACTTC. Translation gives CASLGAGGENIQYF.

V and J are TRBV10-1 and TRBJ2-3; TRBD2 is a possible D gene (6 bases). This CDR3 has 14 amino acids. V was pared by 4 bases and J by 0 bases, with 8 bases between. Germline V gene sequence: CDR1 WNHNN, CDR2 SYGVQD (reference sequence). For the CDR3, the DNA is TGCGCCAGCAGTGTTGGGACTAGCACAGATACGCAGTATTTT. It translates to CASSVGTSTDTQYF.

The CDR3 DNA follows: TGCGCCAGCAGCTTGTACCTAGCCGCGACCGGGGAGCTGTTTTTT. Translation gives CASSLYLAATGELFF. V gene TRBV5-1 combines with J gene TRBJ2-2; TRBD2 might be the D (5 bases). Germline lookup yields CDR1 SGHRS and CDR2 YFSETQ. The CDR3 loop spans 15 amino acids. Trimming left V 1 base short and J 5 bases short, with 12 bases between.

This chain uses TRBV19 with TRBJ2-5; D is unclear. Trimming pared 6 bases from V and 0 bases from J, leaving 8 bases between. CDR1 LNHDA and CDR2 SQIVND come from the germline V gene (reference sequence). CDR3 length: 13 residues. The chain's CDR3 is CASSERYQETQYF. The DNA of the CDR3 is TGTGCCAGTAGCGAACGGTACCAAGAGACCCAGTACTTC.

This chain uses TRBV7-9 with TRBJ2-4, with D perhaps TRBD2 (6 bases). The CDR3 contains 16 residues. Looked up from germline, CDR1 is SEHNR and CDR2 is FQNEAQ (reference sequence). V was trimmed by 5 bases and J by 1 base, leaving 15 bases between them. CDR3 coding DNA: TGTGCCAGCAGCCCGCAGCCGGGAGCGGCCAAAAACATTCAGTACTTC. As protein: CASSPQPGAAKNIQYF.

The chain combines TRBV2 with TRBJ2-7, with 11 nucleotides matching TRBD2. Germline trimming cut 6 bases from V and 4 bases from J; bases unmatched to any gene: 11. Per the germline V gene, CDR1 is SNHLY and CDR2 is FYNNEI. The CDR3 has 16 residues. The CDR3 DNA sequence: TGTGCCAGCAGACCATTTGGACTAGCGGGTAAATACGAGCAGTACTTC. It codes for CASRPFGLAGKYEQYF.

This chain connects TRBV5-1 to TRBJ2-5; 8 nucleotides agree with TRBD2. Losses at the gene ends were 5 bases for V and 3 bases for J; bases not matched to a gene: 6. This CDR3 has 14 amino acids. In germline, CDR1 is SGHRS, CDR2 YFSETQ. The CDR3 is CASRRAGEEETQYF. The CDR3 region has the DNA TGCGCCAGCAGACGAGCGGGAGAGGAAGAGACCCAGTACTTC.